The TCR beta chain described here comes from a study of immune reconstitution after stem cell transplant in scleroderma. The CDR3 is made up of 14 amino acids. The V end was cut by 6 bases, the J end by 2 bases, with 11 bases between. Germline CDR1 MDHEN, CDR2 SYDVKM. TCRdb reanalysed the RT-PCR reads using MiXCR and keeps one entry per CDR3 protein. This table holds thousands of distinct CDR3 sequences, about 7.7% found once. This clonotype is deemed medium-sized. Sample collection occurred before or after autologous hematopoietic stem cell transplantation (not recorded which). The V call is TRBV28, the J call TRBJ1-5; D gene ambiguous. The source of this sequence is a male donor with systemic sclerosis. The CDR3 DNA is TGTGCCAGCAGGCCCGGGAGGCGCAATCAGCCCCAGCATTTT. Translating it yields CASRPGRRNQPQHF. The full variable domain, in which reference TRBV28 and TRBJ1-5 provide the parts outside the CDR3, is DVKVTQSSRYLVKRTGEKVFLECVQDMDHENMFWYRQDPGLGLRLIYFSYDVKMKEKGDIPEGYSVSREKKERFSLILESASTNQTSMYLCASRPGRRNQPQHFGDGTRLSIL.